This T cell receptor beta chain was identified during a study of blood T cell repertoires in COVID-19. Measured with immunoSEQ multiplex PCR; TCRdb has only the in-frame clones, and not every one. The sample holds roughly 200,000 clones, more than 80% seen once. The cohort comprised adults aged about 18 to 89 years residing in 20 to 30 US areas. V was trimmed by 3 bases and J by 0 bases, leaving 11 bases between them. CDR3 length: 16 amino acids. Germline-derived CDR1 and CDR2 are KGHSH and LQKENI. Sequenced: PBMCs or T cells enriched from blood (not recorded which). The chain couples TRBV18 to TRBJ2-2, with D perhaps matching TRBD1 (6 bases). This sequence originates from a middle-aged woman with acute COVID-19. The CDR3 protein is CASSPRGTTNTGELFF. CDR3 coding DNA: TGTGCCAGCTCACCGCGAGGGACAACGAACACCGGGGAGCTGTTTTTT.